Sequencing of this TCR beta chain was carried out in a study of shared clonotypes between healthy human individuals. Overall study context: CD8 memory received one plate per donor, CD8 naive two, CD4 memory three and CD4 naive three. Notes on the study in general: Blood was the only sampled material, and tissue repertoires likely differ. Sharing of clonotypes among donors was expected to vary with sequencing depth. Several donors held about 5% of naive CD4 clonotypes in common.

On this clone itself: Antigen specificity is unknown.

Naive CD8 cells lacked CD45RO, underwent positive selection for CCR7 and left out terminally differentiated effector memory CD45RA+ cells. Sequenced by immunoSEQ multiplex PCR; TCRdb stores in-frame clones only, minus some. The profile shows under 700,000 clones, approximately 95% of them singletons. The CDR3 runs 15 residues. V dropped 2 bases and J dropped 4; count of bases not matched to a gene: 4. Germline values: CDR1 MNHNS, CDR2 SASEGT. The V call is TRBV6-1, the J call TRBJ2-1; 8 nucleotides align to TRBD2. The sequencing input was naive CD8+ T cells sorted from blood. The clonotype was recovered from a woman in her twenties or thirties in good health. This CDR3 reads CASSEPAGGYNEQFF. As DNA, the CDR3 is TGTGCCAGCAGTGAACCGGCGGGAGGATACAATGAGCAGTTCTTC.